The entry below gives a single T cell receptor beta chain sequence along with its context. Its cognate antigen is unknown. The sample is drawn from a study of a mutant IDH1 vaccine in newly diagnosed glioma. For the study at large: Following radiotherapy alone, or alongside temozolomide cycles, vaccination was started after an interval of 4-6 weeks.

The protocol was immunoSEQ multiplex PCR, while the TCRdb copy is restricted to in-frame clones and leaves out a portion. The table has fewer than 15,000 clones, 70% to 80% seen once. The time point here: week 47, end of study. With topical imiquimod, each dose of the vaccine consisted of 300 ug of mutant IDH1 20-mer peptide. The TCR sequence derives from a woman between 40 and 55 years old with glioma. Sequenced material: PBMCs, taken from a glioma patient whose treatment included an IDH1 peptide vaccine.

For the CDR3, the DNA is TGTGCCAGCAGCTCACAGGGGACCGGGGAGCTGTTTTTT. Protein: CASSSQGTGELFF. The V call is TRBV7-9, the J call TRBJ2-2; TRBD1 matches 7 bases. This CDR3 region has 13 residues. Trimming took 4 bases from V and 5 from J; bases not matched to a gene: 1. In germline, CDR1 is SEHNR, CDR2 FQNEAQ (reference sequence).